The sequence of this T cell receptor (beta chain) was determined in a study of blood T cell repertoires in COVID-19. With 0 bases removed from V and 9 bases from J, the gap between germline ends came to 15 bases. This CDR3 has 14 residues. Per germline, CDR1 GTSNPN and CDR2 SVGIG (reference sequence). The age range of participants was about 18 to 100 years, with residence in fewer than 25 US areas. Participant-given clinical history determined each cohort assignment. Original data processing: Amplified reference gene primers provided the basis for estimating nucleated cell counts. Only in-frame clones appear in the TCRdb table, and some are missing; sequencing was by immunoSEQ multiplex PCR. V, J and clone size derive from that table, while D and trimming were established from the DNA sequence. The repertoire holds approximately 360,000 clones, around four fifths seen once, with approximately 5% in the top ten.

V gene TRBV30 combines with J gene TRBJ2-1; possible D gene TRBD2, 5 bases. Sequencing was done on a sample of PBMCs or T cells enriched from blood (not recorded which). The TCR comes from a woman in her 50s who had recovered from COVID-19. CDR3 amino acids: CAWSVAASPGEQFF. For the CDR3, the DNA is TGTGCCTGGAGTGTGGCGGCTAGCCCTGGTGAGCAGTTCTTC.